Presented here are 17 T cell receptor beta chains from one specimen sequenced in a study of PD-1 blockade in classical Hodgkin lymphoma. Sequencing was performed with immunoSEQ multiplex PCR; in TCRdb, only in-frame clones are kept and a portion is missing. The repertoire includes approximately 6,200 clones, more than 75% of them detected once, and about 1.5% sits in the top ten. Time point: cycle 4 day 1 (C4D1), after less than 7 weeks of nivolumab. All trial patients relapsed after autologous stem cell transplantation. Purification of CD4+ T cells from thawed PBMCs was achieved by magnetic negative selection. The specimen was CD4+ T cells from blood, collected before the fourth cycle of nivolumab. Every receptor here comes from a human donor with classical Hodgkin lymphoma.

This clone showed up just a few times. The gene calls are TRBV5-4 and TRBJ1-1; D gene uncertain. The V gene's germline CDR1 is SGHNT and CDR2 YYREEE (reference sequence). V shed 0 bases and J shed 8 bases, with 8 bases lying between them. This CDR3 spans 12 amino acids. CDR3 protein: CASSLGDGEAFF. The CDR3 coding sequence is TGTGCCAGCAGCTTGGGGGATGGAGAAGCTTTCTTT.

The J gene is TRBJ2-3, the V gene TRBV5-1, with D possibly being TRBD2 (7 bases). The CDR3 is made up of 15 amino acids. V was trimmed by 2 bases and J by 2 bases, leaving 12 bases between them. Germline CDR1 SGHRS, CDR2 YFSETQ. This CDR3 is CASSFGGPTTDTQYF. The CDR3 nucleotides are TGCGCCAGCAGCTTCGGGGGGCCTACCACAGATACGCAGTATTTT.

V usage is TRBV5-1 and J usage is TRBJ2-5, with TRBD2 matching over 7 bases. The CDR3 spans 15 residues. CDR1 and CDR2 (germline): SGHRS, YFSETQ. V lost 1 base and J lost 1; bases outside the gene matches: 4. The DNA of the CDR3 is TGCGCCAGCAGCTTGAGCGGGACCGTCCAAGAGACCCAGTACTTC. Its translation is CASSLSGTVQETQYF. The whole variable domain, filled in from reference TRBV5-1 and TRBJ2-5, reads KAGVTQTPRYLIKTRGQQVTLSCSPISGHRSVSWYQQTPGQGLQFLFEYFSETQRNKGNFPGRFSGRQFSNSRSEMNVSTLELGDSALYLCASSLSGTVQETQYFGPGTRLLVL.

The chain combines TRBV14 with TRBJ1-1, with D possibly being TRBD1 (6 bases). Germline V CDR1 and CDR2: SGHDN, FVKESK. The V and J ends lost 4 bases and 1 base respectively, with 10 bases between them. This CDR3 contains 14 residues. The CDR3 DNA reads TGTGCCAGCAGCCGTCGGACAGCGAACACTGAAGCTTTCTTT. Translating it yields CASSRRTANTEAFF.

The chain carries TRBV6-5 and TRBJ1-1, with D perhaps TRBD1 (5 bases). The V end lost 6 bases, the J end lost 1 base, and 6 bases lay between the germline ends. The CDR3 consists of 12 residues. Germline V lookup: CDR1 MNHEY, CDR2 SVGAGI. The chain's CDR3 is CASRGPNTEAFF. The CDR3 DNA reads as TGTGCCAGCAGGGGACCGAACACTGAAGCTTTCTTT.

The chain combines TRBV7-6 with TRBJ2-2; D gene ambiguous. Germline loops: CDR1 SGHVS, CDR2 FNYEAQ. The CDR3 length is 13 residues. V was cut by 6 bases and J by 4 bases, with 9 bases left in between. Here the CDR3 DNA reads TGTGCCAGCAGTCATGAATCCACCGGGGAGCTGTTTTTT. This encodes CASSHESTGELFF.

The rearrangement uses TRBV5-4 and TRBJ2-1; D is perhaps TRBD1 (7 bases). V was shortened by 2 bases and J by 7 bases, with 13 bases between the two germline ends. This CDR3 region has 14 residues. The germline V gene encodes CDR1 SGHNT and CDR2 YYREEE (reference sequence). The CDR3 nucleotides are TGTGCCAGCAGCTTAATGCAGGGGGGAAATGAGCAGTTCTTC. This codes for CASSLMQGGNEQFF.

This chain uses TRBV29-1 with TRBJ2-5; a weak D match, TRBD1 (6 bases). V was pared by 6 bases and J by 6 bases, with 23 bases between. Per germline, CDR1 SQVTM and CDR2 ANQGSEA. CDR3 size: 15 residues. Here the CDR3 reads CSVGAAPGAGQTQYF. CDR3 sequence (DNA): TGCAGCGTGGGGGCTGCGCCAGGGGCGGGTCAGACCCAGTACTTC.

V gene TRBV2 combines with J gene TRBJ2-7; 8 nucleotides align to TRBD1. The CDR3 runs 15 residues. Per germline, CDR1 SNHLY and CDR2 FYNNEI. The trim removed 8 bases at V and 3 bases at J, leaving 12 bases unmatched. The DNA for the CDR3 is TGTGCCAGCCCAAAGACAGGGGCGAGACTCTACGAGCAGTACTTC. This encodes CASPKTGARLYEQYF.

The genes are TRBV28 and TRBJ1-2; possibly TRBD1 for D (5 bases). The CDR3 length is 14 residues. The germline CDR1 and CDR2 sequences are MDHEN and SYDVKM. The V and J ends lost 6 bases and 4 bases respectively, with 15 bases between them. The CDR3 reads CASSLDRFLYGYTF. In nucleotides, the CDR3 is TGTGCCAGCAGCTTAGACAGATTTCTCTATGGCTACACCTTC.

The chain joins TRBV11-2 to TRBJ1-3; D unresolved. The CDR3 length is 14 residues. The V end was cut by 3 bases, the J end by 0 bases, with 6 bases between. Germline V CDR1 and CDR2: SGHAT, FQNNGV. CDR3 nucleotide sequence: TGTGCCAGCAGCTTCGGGGTCTCTGGAAACACCATATATTTT. This sequence encodes CASSFGVSGNTIYF.

The chain uses TRBV19 and TRBJ2-5; D ambiguous. Germline assignment: CDR1 LNHDA and CDR2 SQIVND (reference sequence). Between the trimmed V and J ends, which lost 4 bases and 4 bases, there was a span of 13 bases. The CDR3 loop spans 14 amino acids. The CDR3 nucleotides read TGTGCCAGTAGTACCGCTTTGACGAGAGAGACCCAGTACTTC. It yields the protein CASSTALTRETQYF.

This clone appeared a single time. The genes are TRBV6-1 and TRBJ2-7; 7 bases match TRBD1. The CDR3 runs 14 residues. The V segment lost 2 bases and the J segment 5 bases; nucleotides outside the gene matches: 6. Germline values: CDR1 MNHNS, CDR2 SASEGT. In DNA form, the CDR3 reads TGTGCCAGCAGTGAACAAGGGGGCAGGGACGAGCAGTACTTC. It encodes CASSEQGGRDEQYF.

This chain joins TRBV27 and TRBJ1-4; D is perhaps TRBD1 (5 bases). This CDR3 contains 14 residues. CDR1 and CDR2 from the germline V gene are MNHEY and SMNVEV (reference sequence). V dropped 6 bases and J dropped 4 bases, with 12 bases sitting between them. DNA of the CDR3: TGTGCCAGCAGGAGGGCAGGGCTTAATGAAAAACTGTTTTTT. It translates to CASRRAGLNEKLFF.

The V gene is TRBV5-4, the J gene TRBJ1-1, with 7 positions matching TRBD1. The CDR3 length is 14 residues. V shed 0 bases, J shed 4 bases, and the junction held 3 bases outside the gene matches. CDR1 and CDR2 (germline): SGHNT, YYREEE (reference sequence). CDR3 region: CASSLEPGGTEAFF. CDR3 in DNA: TGTGCCAGCAGCTTGGAGCCAGGGGGCACTGAAGCTTTCTTT.

The J gene is TRBJ1-1, the V gene TRBV11-2; D is perhaps TRBD1 (6 bases). V was shortened by 3 bases and J by 2 bases, with 16 bases between the two germline ends. CDR3 length equals 16 residues. Germline V gene data show CDR1 as SGHAT and CDR2 as FQNNGV. CDR3 sequence: CASSFLTGQLNTEAFF. The CDR3 nucleotides read TGTGCCAGCAGCTTCCTAACCGGACAGCTAAACACTGAAGCTTTCTTT.

The J gene is TRBJ2-5, the V gene TRBV7-2, with D maybe TRBD2 (6 bases). Germline CDR1 is SGHTA and CDR2 is FQGNSA. V was trimmed by 6 bases and J by 5 bases, leaving 19 bases between them. The CDR3 spans 15 residues. Here the CDR3 reads CASRRDSASGETQYF. Written as DNA, the CDR3 is TGTGCCAGCAGAAGGGACTCGGCCTCCGGGGAGACCCAGTACTTC.